The clone carrying this T cell receptor beta chain turned up a few times. As yet, its antigen is unknown. This sample is drawn from a study of blood T cells in healthy people across ages. Findings and limits, study-wide: Naive CD4+ cells and diversity were both higher in long-lived donors than in aged donors.

A J-beta primer mix and a sample-barcoded 5' primer were used in a second PCR of about 6 to 12 cycles. TCRdb recomputed calls from the 5' RACE reads with MiXCR, one row per CDR3 protein. This repertoire shows about 1.4 million distinct CDR3 sequences, roughly 64% found once; its top ten account for 6.7%. This CDR3 has 13 residues. The V gene's germline CDR1 is SQVTM and CDR2 ANQGSEA. The junction had 7 bases not matched to a gene; V was cut back by 6 bases and J by 4 bases. The sample taken for sequencing was blood. The clonotype originates from a man in his late teens or twenties in good health. The rearrangement joins TRBV29-1 to TRBJ1-2; 8 positions agree with TRBD1. The CDR3: CSVGTGEPYGYTF. The CDR3 nucleotides read TGCAGCGTAGGGACAGGCGAACCCTATGGCTACACCTTC.